This TCR beta chain was captured in a study of T cell responses to AZD1222 COVID-19 vaccine. Overall study findings and caveats: Unmutated regions of variants are reportedly targeted by nearly half of spike-specific TCRs. Spike-wide coverage was observed for vaccine-associated CD4 TCRs, with dominant responses at 160-218 and 743-854. AZD1222 recipients seropositive at baseline numbered only six. Clonal diversity may have been underestimated, and the donors were mostly white British, with more females than males.

Data came from immunoSEQ multiplex PCR; TCRdb stores just in-frame clones and leaves some out. This sample has around 140,000 clones, with over 90% found just once. CDR1 SGHTA and CDR2 FQGTGA come from the germline V gene. Trimming left V 5 bases short and J 7 bases short, with 11 bases between. This CDR3 is 12 amino acids long. Concerning this clone itself: Its antigen is not identified.

The chain employs TRBV7-3 and TRBJ1-1, with D possibly being TRBD1 (6 bases). The specimen was peripheral blood, collected on day 0 of AZD1222 vaccination. The source of this sequence is an adult in good health. CDR3 coding DNA: TGTGCCAGCAGCACCGGACAGAGTGAAGCTTTCTTT. Encoded protein: CASSTGQSEAFF.